This T cell receptor beta chain derives from a study of T cell responses to AZD1222 COVID-19 vaccine. In germline, CDR1 is LNHDA, CDR2 SQIVND (reference sequence). Trimming took 5 bases from V and 4 from J, leaving 11 bases between them. This CDR3 comprises 13 residues. Clones were sequenced by immunoSEQ multiplex PCR, and TCRdb holds only the in-frame ones, with some missing. The table lists under 200,000 clones, over 85% of them singletons, with around 4.3% in the top ten. Sequenced material: peripheral blood, taken on day 0 of AZD1222 vaccination. This sequence was found in an adult in good health. The chain employs TRBV19 and TRBJ1-1; unclear D gene. CDR3 DNA: TGTGCCAGTAGTTTATCTGGTCTCACTGAAGCTTTCTTT. Translating it yields CASSLSGLTEAFF.